These 10 T cell receptor beta chains were all obtained from the same sample, sequenced in a study of early T cells in non-severe SARS-CoV-2 infection. TCRdb re-derived calls from the 5' RACE reads in MiXCR, one entry per CDR3 protein. The sample gives over 30,000 distinct CDR3 sequences, more than 4% of which show up once; more than 5% is in the top ten. Sequencing was done on a sample of whole blood. These receptors all come from an adult who was a healthcare worker with PCR-confirmed SARS-CoV-2 infection or an uninfected control (not recorded which).

The V and J genes are TRBV30 and TRBJ2-3, with 14 bases lining up with TRBD2. This CDR3 is built from 18 residues. Losses at the gene ends were 2 bases for V and 1 base for J; bases not matched to a gene: 8. The germline V gene encodes CDR1 GTSNPN and CDR2 SVGIG (reference sequence). The CDR3 bases are TGTGCCTGGAGTCCTCTCGGGACTAGCGGGAGTGGCACAGATACGCAGTATTTT. Protein product: CAWSPLGTSGSGTDTQYF.

The chain carries TRBV4-2 and TRBJ2-6; the D call may be TRBD1 or TRBD2 (5 bases each). This CDR3 comprises 17 residues. Germline CDR1 reads LGHNA; CDR2 reads YNFKEQ. Between the trimmed V and J ends, which lost 6 bases and 3 bases, there was a span of 18 bases. In nucleotides, the CDR3 is TGTGCCAGCAGAGGGGAAAGAGGGGTGTTTGGGGCCAACGTCCTGACTTTC. Translated: CASRGERGVFGANVLTF.

The chain couples TRBV6-2 or TRBV6-3 to TRBJ2-7, with TRBD1 matching over 8 bases. Germline V gene sequence: CDR1 MNHEY, CDR2 SVGEGT. The junction had 12 bases not matched to a gene; V was cut back by 7 bases and J by 4 bases. This CDR3 has 15 residues. CDR3 coding DNA: TGTGCCAGCAAACCGACAGGGGATGTTTCATACGAGCAGTACTTC. This gives the protein CASKPTGDVSYEQYF.

This clonotype showed up many times. The chain recombines TRBV9 with TRBJ2-7, with TRBD2 matching 9 bases. CDR3 length equals 13 residues. J lost 7 bases, V lost 3 bases, and 5 bases had no gene match. CDR1 and CDR2 from the germline V gene are SGDLS and YYNGEE. The CDR3 bases are TGTGCCAGCAGCGAGGCGGGGGGGCAAGAGCAGTACTTC. Protein product: CASSEAGGQEQYF.

This clonotype occurred many times. The V gene is TRBV12-3 or TRBV12-4, the J gene TRBJ2-2, with 8 bases fitting TRBD1. The CDR3 is made up of 15 amino acids. The J segment lost 0 bases and the V segment lost 6 bases, leaving 3 bases of the junction unmatched. CDR3 region: CASSEDRANTGELFF. CDR3 bases: TGTGCCAGCAGCGAGGACAGGGCGAACACCGGGGAGCTGTTTTTT.

This clonotype was recorded at least ten times. This CDR3 reads CASSETPGLYEQYF. The CDR3 DNA reads TGTGCCAGCAGTGAAACTCCCGGGTTATACGAGCAGTACTTC. This chain connects TRBV2 to TRBJ2-7, with no clear D. The CDR3 length is 14 residues. Looked up from germline, CDR1 is SNHLY and CDR2 is FYNNEI. V shed 2 bases and J shed 4 bases, with 12 bases lying between them.

CDR3 sequence: CASSTTGPGLNTGELFF. CDR3 coding DNA: TGTGCCAGTAGTACGACAGGGCCCGGGCTGAACACCGGGGAGCTGTTTTTT. The rearrangement joins TRBV19 to TRBJ2-2; 7 nucleotides align to TRBD1. Germline V gene data show CDR1 as LNHDA and CDR2 as SQIVND (reference sequence). J was trimmed by 1 base and V by 4 bases; bases with no gene match: 9. CDR3 size: 17 residues.

The sample holds many counts of this clonotype. The gene calls are TRBV14 and TRBJ2-1, with D perhaps being TRBD1 or TRBD2 (5 bases each). The CDR3 sequence is 18 residues long. Germline V gene data show CDR1 as SGHDN and CDR2 as FVKESK. Between the trimmed V and J ends, which lost 2 bases and 0 bases, there was a span of 17 bases. The CDR3 DNA reads as TGTGCCAGCAGCCAACGACCCGGGGCGTTAAGCTCCTACAATGAGCAGTTCTTC. Translation: CASSQRPGALSSYNEQFF. Supplemented by reference TRBV14 and TRBJ2-1, the full variable domain reads EAGVTQFPSHSVIEKGQTVTLRCDPISGHDNLYWYRRVMGKEIKFLLHFVKESKQDESGMPNNRFLAERTGGTYSTLKVQPAELEDSGVYFCASSQRPGALSSYNEQFFGPGTRLTVL.

In this sample, this clonotype turned up many times. This chain joins TRBV6-2 or TRBV6-3 and TRBJ2-1; 11 bases agree with TRBD2. With 0 bases clipped from V and 4 bases from J, the junction kept 8 bases outside the gene matches. Germline-derived CDR1 and CDR2 are MNHEY and SVGEGT. This CDR3 has 18 amino acids. For the CDR3, the DNA is TGTGCCAGCAGTTACTCAGATCCTTTAGCGGGGGGGTACAATGAGCAGTTCTTC. Translated, it gives CASSYSDPLAGGYNEQFF.

This clonotype was detected many times. This chain joins TRBV7-2 and TRBJ1-6; D gene unclear. The germline CDR1 and CDR2 sequences are SGHTA and FQGNSA. There are 16 residues in the CDR3. The V and J ends lost 4 bases and 0 bases respectively, with 10 bases between them. The CDR3 region is CASSSSANSYNSPLHF. As DNA, the CDR3 is TGTGCCAGCAGCTCCTCAGCGAACTCCTATAATTCACCCCTCCACTTT.